Listed below are T cell receptor beta chains from one sample, sequenced in a study of T cell repertoires in cytomegalovirus infection. One entry per CDR3 protein, called by TCRdb with MiXCR from the reads. Of 200,000 to 300,000 distinct CDR3 sequences in the sample, roughly 10% were seen once. Sequencing used PBMCs. The receptor set was obtained from a human donor in good health (CMV status not recorded). Some clones in this sample may be carry-over from other donors' samples. Both conserved end residues are part of each CDR3. Clone size is given for some rows only: seen once, a few or many times, or a class if the clone is expanded.

len	v_gene	abundance	j_gene	CDR3aa
13	TRBV7-2	many	TRBJ2-5	CASSLGGFETQYF
12	TRBV5-5	many	TRBJ2-4	CASSLGGNIQYF
14	TRBV19	NA	TRBJ1-1	CASRKGDLNTEAFF
15	TRBV12-3/TRBV12-4	many	TRBJ1-3	CASKDAAASGNTIYF
13	TRBV28	many	TRBJ1-4	CASSLTANEKLFF
14	TRBV20-1	NA	TRBJ1-1	CSAQEQGKNTEAFF
11	TRBV6-2/TRBV6-3	many	TRBJ2-7	CASGRFYEQYF
15	TRBV7-9	few	TRBJ1-6	CASSQRDRDNSPLHF
13	TRBV7-9	many	TRBJ1-2	CASSPSARHGYTF
14	TRBV6-2/TRBV6-3	many	TRBJ1-1	CASSYGRWNTEAFF
17	TRBV5-6	NA	TRBJ2-7	CASSSPSAAGGPEEQYF
13	TRBV6-2/TRBV6-3	many	TRBJ1-1	CASSRIQKTEAFF
15	TRBV7-2	many	TRBJ2-3	CASSLVGRSTDTQYF
14	TRBV7-2	many	TRBJ2-5	CASSLESDRVTQYF
13	TRBV18	few	TRBJ2-1	CASSPEFNHEQFF
12	TRBV19	NA	TRBJ1-2	CASRDRLYGYTF
15	TRBV15	NA	TRBJ1-5	CATSRDASGNQPQHF
16	TRBV7-2	NA	TRBJ2-1	CASSLLTSGAHNEQFF
14	TRBV20-1	few	TRBJ2-2	CSAARRANTGELFF
14	TRBV7-2	many	TRBJ2-5	CASSLQGGPETQYF
16	TRBV7-2	many	TRBJ1-5	CASSPGGRSGNQPQHF
14	TRBV28	many	TRBJ1-1	CASKTRGMNTEAFF
13	TRBV19	many	TRBJ2-5	CASSISVQETQYF
17	TRBV7-2	many	TRBJ2-7	CASSLDSRGRGSHEQYF
14	TRBV12-3/TRBV12-4	NA	TRBJ2-3	CASRPGLGSDTQYF
15	TRBV19	NA	TRBJ1-4	CASSIRVSTNEKLFF
15	TRBV7-2	many	TRBJ2-3	CASSFGGSLTDTQYF
15	TRBV7-9	NA	TRBJ2-7	CASEPGGDPPYEQYF
15	TRBV10-3	NA	TRBJ2-3	CAISDPGSSTDTQYF
15	TRBV5-8	few	TRBJ2-3	CASSLEGGNADTQYF
14	TRBV6-8	few	TRBJ1-1	CASTPDRTNTEAFF
15	TRBV29-1	few	TRBJ2-5	CSVAVEDGWQETQYF
15	TRBV7-2	many	TRBJ2-1	CASSLEWMRGNEQFF
14	TRBV11-2	NA	TRBJ2-5	CASSLASGRETQYF
13	TRBV7-2	many	TRBJ1-2	CASSSWPVYGYTF
14	TRBV7-2	many	TRBJ1-2	CASSLDGVGYGYTF
19	TRBV27	many	TRBJ1-5	CASSLPKTHDREGNQPQHF
16	TRBV19	many	TRBJ1-2	CASKPRDSKGLYGYTF
15	TRBV7-2	many	TRBJ1-4	CASSLDPGRYEKLFF
17	TRBV6-2/TRBV6-3	few	TRBJ1-1	CASSYSGQGLSNTEAFF
14	TRBV7-6	many	TRBJ2-5	CASSSQGETGTQYF
15	TRBV12-3/TRBV12-4	many	TRBJ1-5	CASSFGRELNQPQHF
15	TRBV7-9	many	TRBJ1-1	CASSTPGHMNTEAFF
14	TRBV19	few	TRBJ2-7	CASSRDSPSYEQYF
18	TRBV6-5	NA	TRBJ2-2	CASSHGLAGVVGTGELFF
15	TRBV7-9	many	TRBJ2-2	CASSGREVVTGELFF
13	TRBV28	many	TRBJ1-1	CASSLLPPAEAFF
16	TRBV11-3	many	TRBJ1-1	CASSLAGQGAVTEAFF
13	TRBV7-6	many	TRBJ1-5	CASSLAEDQPQHF
17	TRBV6-2/TRBV6-3	NA	TRBJ1-5	CASSYSLAGISNQPQHF
14	TRBV7-6	NA	TRBJ2-7	CASSAGLSPYEQYF
15	TRBV6-5	many	TRBJ1-5	CASSDLHTRNQPQHF
14	TRBV20-1	many	TRBJ2-7	CSARARTSGYEQYF
15	TRBV19	NA	TRBJ2-6	CASSISLDGANVLTF
18	TRBV6-2/TRBV6-3	NA	TRBJ2-7	CASSYDGEPGQSPYEQYF
16	TRBV12-3/TRBV12-4	few	TRBJ2-6	CASSLWQATGANVLTF
16	TRBV11-3	many	TRBJ2-5	CASTFGSGRGMETQYF
13	TRBV7-3	NA	TRBJ2-5	CASSFGSVETQYF